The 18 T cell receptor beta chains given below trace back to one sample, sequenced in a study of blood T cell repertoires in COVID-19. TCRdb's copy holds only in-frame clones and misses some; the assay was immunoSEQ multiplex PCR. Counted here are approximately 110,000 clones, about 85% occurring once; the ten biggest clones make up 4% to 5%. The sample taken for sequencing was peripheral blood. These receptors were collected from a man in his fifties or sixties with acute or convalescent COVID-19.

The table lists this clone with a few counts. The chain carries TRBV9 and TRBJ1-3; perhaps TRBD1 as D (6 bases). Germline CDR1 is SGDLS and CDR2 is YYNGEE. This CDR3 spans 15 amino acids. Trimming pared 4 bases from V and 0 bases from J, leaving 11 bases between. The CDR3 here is CASSFRDISGNTIYF. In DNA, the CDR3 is TGTGCCAGCAGCTTCAGGGACATCTCTGGAAACACCATATATTTT.

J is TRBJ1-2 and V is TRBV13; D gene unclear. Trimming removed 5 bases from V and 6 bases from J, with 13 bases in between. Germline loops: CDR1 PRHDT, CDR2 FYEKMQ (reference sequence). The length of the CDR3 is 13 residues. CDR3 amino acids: CASSRYSVNGYTF. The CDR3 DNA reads TGTGCCAGCAGCCGGTACTCGGTCAATGGCTACACCTTC.

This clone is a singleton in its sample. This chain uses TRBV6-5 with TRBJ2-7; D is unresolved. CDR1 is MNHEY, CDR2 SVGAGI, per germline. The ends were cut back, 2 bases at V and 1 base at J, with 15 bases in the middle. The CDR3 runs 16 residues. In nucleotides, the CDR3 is TGTGCCAGCAGTTACGGAGTCAGCGCCGAGTCCTACGAGCAGTACTTC. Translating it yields CASSYGVSAESYEQYF.

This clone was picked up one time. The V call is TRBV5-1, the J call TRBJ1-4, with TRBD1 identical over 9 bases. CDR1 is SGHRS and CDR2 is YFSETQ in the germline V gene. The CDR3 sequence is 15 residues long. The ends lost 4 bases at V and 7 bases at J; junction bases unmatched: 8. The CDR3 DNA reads TGCGCCAGCAGCCGAGACGGACAGGGGACTGAAAAACTGTTTTTT. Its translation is CASSRDGQGTEKLFF.

The CDR3 DNA is TGTGCCAGTAGTTGGGGGGTCAGGGGGACTGAAGCTTTCTTT. Amino acid sequence: CASSWGVRGTEAFF. The chain recombines TRBV19 with TRBJ1-1, with 7 nucleotides matching TRBD1. The V and J ends lost 5 bases and 5 bases, in that order; junction bases with no gene match: 8. CDR1 is LNHDA and CDR2 is SQIVND in the germline V gene (reference sequence). This CDR3 region has 14 residues.

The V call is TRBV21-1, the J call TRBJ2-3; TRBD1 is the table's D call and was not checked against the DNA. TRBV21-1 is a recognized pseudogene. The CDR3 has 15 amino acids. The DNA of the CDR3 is TGTGCCAGCACGCGACAGGGGGGAAGCACAGATACGCAGTATTTT. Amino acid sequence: CASTRQGGSTDTQYF.

CDR3 protein: CATSDWGGESPETQYF. In nucleotides, the CDR3 is TGTGCCACCAGTGATTGGGGGGGCGAGAGTCCAGAGACCCAGTACTTC. The chain employs TRBV24-1 and TRBJ2-5, with D maybe TRBD2 (7 bases). Trimming took 2 bases from V and 4 from J, leaving 16 bases between them. From germline, CDR1 is KGHDR and CDR2 SFDVKD. The CDR3 is 16 amino acids.

CDR3 in amino acids: CASSSRPGFTEAFF. Here the CDR3 DNA reads TGTGCCAGTAGTAGCCGACCAGGGTTCACTGAAGCTTTCTTT. The chain carries TRBV19 and TRBJ1-1; the D gene is possibly TRBD1 (5 bases). The CDR3 is 14 amino acids. The germline V gene has CDR1 LNHDA and CDR2 SQIVND (reference sequence). V was pared by 4 bases and J by 4 bases, with 13 bases between. Supplemented by reference TRBV19 and TRBJ1-1, the full variable domain reads DGGITQSPKYLFRKEGQNVTLSCEQNLNHDAMYWYRQDPGQGLRLIYYSQIVNDFQKGDIAEGYSVSREKKESFPLTVTSAQKNPTAFYLCASSSRPGFTEAFFGQGTRLTVV.

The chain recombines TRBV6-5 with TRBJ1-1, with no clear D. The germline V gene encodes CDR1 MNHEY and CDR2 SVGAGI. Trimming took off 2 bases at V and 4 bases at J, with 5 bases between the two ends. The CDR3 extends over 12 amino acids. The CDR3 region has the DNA TGTGCCAGCAGTTACGGCAGCACTGAAGCTTTCTTT. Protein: CASSYGSTEAFF.

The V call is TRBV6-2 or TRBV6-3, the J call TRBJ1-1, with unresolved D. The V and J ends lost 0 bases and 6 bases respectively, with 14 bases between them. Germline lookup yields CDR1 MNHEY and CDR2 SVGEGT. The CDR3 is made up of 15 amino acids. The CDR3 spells CASSYSGSFGSEAFF. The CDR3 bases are TGTGCCAGCAGTTACTCAGGTTCGTTCGGGTCTGAAGCTTTCTTT.

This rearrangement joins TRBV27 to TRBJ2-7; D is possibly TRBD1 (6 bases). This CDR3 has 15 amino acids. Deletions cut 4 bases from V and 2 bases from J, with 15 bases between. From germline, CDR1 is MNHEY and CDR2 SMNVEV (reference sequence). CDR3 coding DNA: TGTGCCAGCAGTTCTACAGGGACAAATCCCTACGAGCAGTACTTC. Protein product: CASSSTGTNPYEQYF.

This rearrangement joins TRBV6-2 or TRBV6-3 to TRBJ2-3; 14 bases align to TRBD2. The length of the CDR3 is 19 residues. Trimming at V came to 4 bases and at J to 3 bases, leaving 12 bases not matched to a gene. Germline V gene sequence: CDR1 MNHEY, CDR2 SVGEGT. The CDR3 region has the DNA TGTGCCAGCAGTTCCCCGGGGACTAGCGGGAGCTTCGCGACAGATACGCAGTATTTT. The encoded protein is CASSSPGTSGSFATDTQYF.

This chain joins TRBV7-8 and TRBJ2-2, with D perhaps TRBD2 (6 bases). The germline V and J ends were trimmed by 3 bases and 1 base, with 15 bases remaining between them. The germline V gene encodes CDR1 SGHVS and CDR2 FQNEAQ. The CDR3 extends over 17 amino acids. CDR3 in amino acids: CASSFPGRELNTGELFF. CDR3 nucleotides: TGTGCCAGCAGCTTCCCCGGGCGGGAACTGAACACCGGGGAGCTGTTTTTT.

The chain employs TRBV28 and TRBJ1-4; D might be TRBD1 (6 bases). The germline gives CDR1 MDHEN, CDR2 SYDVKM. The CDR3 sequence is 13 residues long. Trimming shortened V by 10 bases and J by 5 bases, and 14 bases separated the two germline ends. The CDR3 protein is CAIWDKTNEKLFF. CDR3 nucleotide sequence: TGTGCCATTTGGGACAAAACAAATGAAAAACTGTTTTTT.

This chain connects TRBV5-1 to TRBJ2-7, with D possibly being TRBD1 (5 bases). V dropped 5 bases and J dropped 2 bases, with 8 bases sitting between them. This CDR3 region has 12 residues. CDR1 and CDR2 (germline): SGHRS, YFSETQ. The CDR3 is CASRGPTYEQYF. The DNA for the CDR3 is TGCGCCAGCAGGGGGCCCACCTACGAGCAGTACTTC.

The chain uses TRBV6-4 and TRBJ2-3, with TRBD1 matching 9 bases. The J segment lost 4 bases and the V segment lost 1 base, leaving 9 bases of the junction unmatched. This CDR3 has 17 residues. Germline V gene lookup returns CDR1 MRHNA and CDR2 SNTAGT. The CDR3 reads CASSDLGTGSRADTQYF. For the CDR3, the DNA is TGTGCCAGCAGTGACTTGGGGACAGGGAGCAGGGCAGATACGCAGTATTTT.

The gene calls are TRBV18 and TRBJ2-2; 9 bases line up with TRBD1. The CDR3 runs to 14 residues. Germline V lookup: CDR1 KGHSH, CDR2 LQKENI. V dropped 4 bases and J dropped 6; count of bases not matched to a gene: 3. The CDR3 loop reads CASSRTGAAGELFF. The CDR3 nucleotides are TGTGCCAGCTCACGGACAGGGGCGGCCGGGGAGCTGTTTTTT.

The CDR3 reads CASSLGGQGNEQFF. The CDR3 nucleotides are TGCGCCAGCAGCTTGGGGGGCCAGGGCAATGAGCAGTTCTTC. The rearrangement links TRBV5-1 to TRBJ2-1; maybe TRBD1 (5 bases). Germline CDR1 is SGHRS and CDR2 is YFSETQ. V was shortened by 0 bases and J by 6 bases, with 10 bases between the two germline ends. The CDR3 totals 14 residues. Drawing the rest from reference TRBV5-1 and TRBJ2-1, the complete variable domain is KAGVTQTPRYLIKTRGQQVTLSCSPISGHRSVSWYQQTPGQGLQFLFEYFSETQRNKGNFPGRFSGRQFSNSRSEMNVSTLELGDSALYLCASSLGGQGNEQFFGPGTRLTVL.